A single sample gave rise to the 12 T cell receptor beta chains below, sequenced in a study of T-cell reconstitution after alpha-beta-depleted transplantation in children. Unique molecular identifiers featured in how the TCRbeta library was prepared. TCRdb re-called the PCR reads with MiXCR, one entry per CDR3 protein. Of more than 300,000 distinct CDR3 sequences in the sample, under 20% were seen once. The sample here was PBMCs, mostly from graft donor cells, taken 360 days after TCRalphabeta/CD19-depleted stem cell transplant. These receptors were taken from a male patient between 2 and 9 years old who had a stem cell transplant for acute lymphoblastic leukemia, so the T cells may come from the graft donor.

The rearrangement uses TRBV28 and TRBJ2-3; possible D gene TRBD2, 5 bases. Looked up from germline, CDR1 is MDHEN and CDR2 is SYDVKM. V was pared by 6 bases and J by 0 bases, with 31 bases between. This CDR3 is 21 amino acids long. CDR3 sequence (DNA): TGTGCCAGCAGACTCCGGGCCGTAGCAATTCAGCGGAAAACTAGCACAGATACGCAGTATTTT. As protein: CASRLRAVAIQRKTSTDTQYF. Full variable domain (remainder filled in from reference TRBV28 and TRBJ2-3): DVKVTQSSRYLVKRTGEKVFLECVQDMDHENMFWYRQDPGLGLRLIYFSYDVKMKEKGDIPEGYSVSREKKERFSLILESASTNQTSMYLCASRLRAVAIQRKTSTDTQYFGPGTRLTVL.

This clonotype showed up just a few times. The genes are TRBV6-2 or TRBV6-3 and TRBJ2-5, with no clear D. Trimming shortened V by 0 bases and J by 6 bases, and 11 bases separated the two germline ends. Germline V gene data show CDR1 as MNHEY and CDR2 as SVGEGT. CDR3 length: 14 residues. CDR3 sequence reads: CASSYSTSEKTQYF. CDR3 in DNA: TGTGCCAGCAGTTACTCGACAAGCGAGAAGACCCAGTACTTC.

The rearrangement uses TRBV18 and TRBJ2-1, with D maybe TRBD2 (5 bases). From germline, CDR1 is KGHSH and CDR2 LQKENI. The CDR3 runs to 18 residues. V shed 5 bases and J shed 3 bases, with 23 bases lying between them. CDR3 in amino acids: CASSAGIPFARNYNEQFF. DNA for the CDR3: TGTGCCAGCTCAGCCGGGATCCCGTTCGCCCGAAACTACAATGAGCAGTTCTTC.

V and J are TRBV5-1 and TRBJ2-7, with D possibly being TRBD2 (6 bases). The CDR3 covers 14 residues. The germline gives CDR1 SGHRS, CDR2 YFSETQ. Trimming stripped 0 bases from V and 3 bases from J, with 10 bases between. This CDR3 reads CASSLDFGGYEQYF. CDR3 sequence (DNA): TGCGCCAGCAGCTTGGATTTCGGGGGCTACGAGCAGTACTTC.

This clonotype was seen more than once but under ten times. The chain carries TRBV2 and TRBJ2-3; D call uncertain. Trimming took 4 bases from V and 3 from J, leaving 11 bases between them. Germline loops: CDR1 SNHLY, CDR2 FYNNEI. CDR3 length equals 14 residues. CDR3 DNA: TGTGCCAGCAGTGTGATTACTGGAACAGATACGCAGTATTTT. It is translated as CASSVITGTDTQYF.

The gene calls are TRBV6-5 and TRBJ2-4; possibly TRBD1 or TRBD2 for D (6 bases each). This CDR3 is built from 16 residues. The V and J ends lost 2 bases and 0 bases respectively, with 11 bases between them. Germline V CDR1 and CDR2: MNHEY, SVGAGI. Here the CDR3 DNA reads TGTGCCAGCAGTTACGAAGGGGGGTTAGCCAAAAACATTCAGTACTTC. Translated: CASSYEGGLAKNIQYF.

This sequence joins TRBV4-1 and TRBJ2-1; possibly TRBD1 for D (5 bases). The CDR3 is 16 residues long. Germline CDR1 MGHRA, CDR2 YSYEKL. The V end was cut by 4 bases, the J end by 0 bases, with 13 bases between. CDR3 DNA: TGCGCCAGCAGCCCCCAAGACAGTTTCTCCTACAATGAGCAGTTCTTC. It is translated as CASSPQDSFSYNEQFF.

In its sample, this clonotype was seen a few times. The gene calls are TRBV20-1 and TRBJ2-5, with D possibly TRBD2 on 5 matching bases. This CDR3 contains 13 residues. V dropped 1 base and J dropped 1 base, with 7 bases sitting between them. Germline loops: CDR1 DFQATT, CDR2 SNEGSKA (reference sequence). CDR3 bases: TGCAGTGCTAGAGGGGAGTTCCAAGAGACCCAGTACTTC. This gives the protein CSARGEFQETQYF.

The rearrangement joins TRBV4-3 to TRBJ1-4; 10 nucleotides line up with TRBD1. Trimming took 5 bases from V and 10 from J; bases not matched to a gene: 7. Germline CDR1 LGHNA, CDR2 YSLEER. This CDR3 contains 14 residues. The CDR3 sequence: CASSMDRGIGKLFF. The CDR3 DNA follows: TGCGCCAGCAGCATGGACAGGGGGATAGGAAAACTGTTTTTT.

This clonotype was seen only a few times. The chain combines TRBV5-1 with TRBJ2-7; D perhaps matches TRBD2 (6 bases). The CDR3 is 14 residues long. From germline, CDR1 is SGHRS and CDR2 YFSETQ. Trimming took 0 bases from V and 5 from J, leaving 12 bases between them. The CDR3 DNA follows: TGCGCCAGCAGCTTGGCCTCGGGAGCTGACGAGCAGTACTTC. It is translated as CASSLASGADEQYF.

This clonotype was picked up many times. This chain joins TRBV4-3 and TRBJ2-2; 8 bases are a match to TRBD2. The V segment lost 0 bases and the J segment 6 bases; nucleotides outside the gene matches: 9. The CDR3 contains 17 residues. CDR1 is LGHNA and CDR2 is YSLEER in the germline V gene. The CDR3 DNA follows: TGCGCCAGCAGCCAAGATGGACTAGCAACTTGGGCCGGGGAGCTGTTTTTT. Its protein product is CASSQDGLATWAGELFF.

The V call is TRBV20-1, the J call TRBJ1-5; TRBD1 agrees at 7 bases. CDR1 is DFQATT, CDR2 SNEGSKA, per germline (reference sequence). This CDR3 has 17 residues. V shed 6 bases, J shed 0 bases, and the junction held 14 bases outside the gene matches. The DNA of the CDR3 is TGCAGTGCGACTCGCAGGGGGTCGGGGTATAGCAATCAGCCCCAGCATTTT. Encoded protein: CSATRRGSGYSNQPQHF.